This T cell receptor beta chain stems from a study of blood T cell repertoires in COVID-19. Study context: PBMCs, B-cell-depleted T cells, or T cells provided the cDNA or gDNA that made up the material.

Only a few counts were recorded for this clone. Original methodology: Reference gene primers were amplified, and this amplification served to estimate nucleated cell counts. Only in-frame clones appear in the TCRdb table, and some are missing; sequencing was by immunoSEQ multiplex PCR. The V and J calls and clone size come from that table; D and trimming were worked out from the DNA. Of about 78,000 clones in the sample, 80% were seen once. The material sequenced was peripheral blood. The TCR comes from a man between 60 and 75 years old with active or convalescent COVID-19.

CDR3 sequence: CASSQDVQGAMNTEAFF. The CDR3 region has the DNA TGCGCCAGCAGCCAAGATGTACAGGGGGCCATGAACACTGAAGCTTTCTTT. The chain combines TRBV4-3 with TRBJ1-1; 9 bases are a match to TRBD1. The germline gives CDR1 LGHNA, CDR2 YSLEER. This CDR3 spans 17 amino acids. V shed 0 bases and J 0 bases; nucleotides not matched to a gene: 5.